The sequence of this TCR beta chain was determined in a study of technical replicates of blood from several donors. Sequencing used immunoSEQ multiplex PCR; TCRdb keeps in-frame clones, though not all of them. The sample shows 64,000 or so clones, approximately 83% of them seen only once. Germline trimming cut 5 bases from V and 4 bases from J; bases unmatched to any gene: 6. CDR3 length equals 14 residues. The germline gives CDR1 SGHTA, CDR2 FQGNSA. The V gene is TRBV7-2, the J gene TRBJ2-7; 9 bases fit TRBD1. The sequenced sample was PBMCs. The TCR sequence derives from a human donor in good health. Some clones in this sample may be carry-over from other donors' samples. The CDR3 is CASSDRQGGYEQYF. CDR3 nucleotide sequence: TGTGCCAGCAGCGACCGACAGGGGGGTTACGAGCAGTACTTC.